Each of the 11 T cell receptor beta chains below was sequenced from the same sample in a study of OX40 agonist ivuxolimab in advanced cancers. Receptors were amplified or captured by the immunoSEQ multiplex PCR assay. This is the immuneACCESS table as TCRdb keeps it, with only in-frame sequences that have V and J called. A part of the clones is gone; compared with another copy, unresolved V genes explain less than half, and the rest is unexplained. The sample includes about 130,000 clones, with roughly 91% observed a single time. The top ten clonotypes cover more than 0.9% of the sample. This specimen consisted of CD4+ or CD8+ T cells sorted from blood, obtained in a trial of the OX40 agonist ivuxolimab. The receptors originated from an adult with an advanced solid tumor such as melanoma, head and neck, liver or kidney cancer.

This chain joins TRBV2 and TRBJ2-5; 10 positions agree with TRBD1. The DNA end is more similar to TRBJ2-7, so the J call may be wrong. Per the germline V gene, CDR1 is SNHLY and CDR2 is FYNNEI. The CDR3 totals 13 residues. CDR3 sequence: CASTGQGAYEQYF. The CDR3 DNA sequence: TGTGCCAGCACCGGACAGGGGGCCTACGAGCAGTACTTC.

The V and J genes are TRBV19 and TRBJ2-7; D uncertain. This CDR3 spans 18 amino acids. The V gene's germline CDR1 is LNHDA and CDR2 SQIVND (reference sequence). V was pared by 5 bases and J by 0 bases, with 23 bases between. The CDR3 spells CASSLSDIWAESSYEQYF. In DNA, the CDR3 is TGTGCCAGTAGTCTAAGCGACATTTGGGCGGAGAGCTCCTACGAGCAGTACTTC. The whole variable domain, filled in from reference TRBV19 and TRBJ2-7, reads DGGITQSPKYLFRKEGQNVTLSCEQNLNHDAMYWYRQDPGQGLRLIYYSQIVNDFQKGDIAEGYSVSREKKESFPLTVTSAQKNPTAFYLCASSLSDIWAESSYEQYFGPGTRLTVT.

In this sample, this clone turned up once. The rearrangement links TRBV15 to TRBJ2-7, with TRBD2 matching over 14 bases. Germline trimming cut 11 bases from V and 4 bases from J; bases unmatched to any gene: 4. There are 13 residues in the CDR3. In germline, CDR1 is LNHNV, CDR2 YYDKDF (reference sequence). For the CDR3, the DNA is TGTGCCTCCGGGACTAGCGGGGGTTACGAGCAGTACTTC. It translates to CASGTSGGYEQYF. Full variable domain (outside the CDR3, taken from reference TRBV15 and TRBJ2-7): DAMVIQNPRYQVTQFGKPVTLSCSQTLNHNVMYWYQQKSSQAPKLLFHYYDKDFNNEADTPDNFQSRRPNTSFCFLDIRSPGLGDTAMYLCASGTSGGYEQYFGPGTRLTVT.

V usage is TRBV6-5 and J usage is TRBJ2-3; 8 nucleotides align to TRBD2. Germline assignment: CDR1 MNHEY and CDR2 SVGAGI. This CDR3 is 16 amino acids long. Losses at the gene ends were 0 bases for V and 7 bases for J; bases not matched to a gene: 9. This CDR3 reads CASSYSSGTSGNTQYF. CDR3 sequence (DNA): TGTGCCAGCAGTTACTCTTCCGGGACTAGTGGGAATACGCAGTATTTT.

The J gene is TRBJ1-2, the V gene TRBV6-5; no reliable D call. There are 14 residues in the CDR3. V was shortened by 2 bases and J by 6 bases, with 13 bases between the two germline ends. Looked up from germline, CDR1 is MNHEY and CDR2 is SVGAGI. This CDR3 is CASSYALSGDGYTF. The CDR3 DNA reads TGTGCCAGCAGTTACGCTTTGAGCGGGGATGGCTACACCTTC.

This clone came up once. CDR3 coding DNA: TGTGCCAGCAGCTGGGGACTAGCGGGACGCTACAATGAGCAGTTCTTC. Translating gives CASSWGLAGRYNEQFF. The chain joins TRBV9 to TRBJ2-1; TRBD2 aligns across 13 bases. Germline V gives CDR1 SGDLS, CDR2 YYNGEE. V was pared by 4 bases and J by 3 bases, with 4 bases of the junction left unmatched. This CDR3 is 16 amino acids long.

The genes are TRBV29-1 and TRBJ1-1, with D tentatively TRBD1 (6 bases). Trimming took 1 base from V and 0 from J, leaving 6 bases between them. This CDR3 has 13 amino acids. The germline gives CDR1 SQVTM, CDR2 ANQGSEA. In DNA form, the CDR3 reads TGCAGCGTTGAAGGGACAGTGAACACTGAAGCTTTCTTT. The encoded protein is CSVEGTVNTEAFF.

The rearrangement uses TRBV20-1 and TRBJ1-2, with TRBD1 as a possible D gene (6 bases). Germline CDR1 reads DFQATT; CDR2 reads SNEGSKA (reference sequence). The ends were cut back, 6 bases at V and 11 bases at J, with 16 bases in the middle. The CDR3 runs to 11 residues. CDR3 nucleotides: TGCAGTGCCGGCAGGGGAGGGCGGTACACCTTC. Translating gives CSAGRGGRYTF.

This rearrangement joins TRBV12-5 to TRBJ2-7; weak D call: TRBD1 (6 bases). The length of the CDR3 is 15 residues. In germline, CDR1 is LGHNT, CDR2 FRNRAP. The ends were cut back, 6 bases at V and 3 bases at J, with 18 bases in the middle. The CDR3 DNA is TGTGCTAGTGGATCGGACAGAGGAGGATTCTACGAGCAGTACTTC. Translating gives CASGSDRGGFYEQYF.

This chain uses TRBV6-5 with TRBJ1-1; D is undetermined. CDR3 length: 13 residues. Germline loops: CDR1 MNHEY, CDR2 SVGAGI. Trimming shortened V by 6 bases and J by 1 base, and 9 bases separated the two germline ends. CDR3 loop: CASSRTSNTEAFF. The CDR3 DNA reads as TGTGCCAGCAGCCGAACATCGAACACTGAAGCTTTCTTT.

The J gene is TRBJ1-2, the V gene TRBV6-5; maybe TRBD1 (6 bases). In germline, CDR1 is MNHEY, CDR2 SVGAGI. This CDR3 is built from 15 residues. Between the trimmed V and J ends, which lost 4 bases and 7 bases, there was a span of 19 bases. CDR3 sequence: CASSSFLQGRGGYTF. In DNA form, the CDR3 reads TGTGCCAGCAGTTCCTTTCTCCAGGGGAGGGGTGGCTACACCTTC.